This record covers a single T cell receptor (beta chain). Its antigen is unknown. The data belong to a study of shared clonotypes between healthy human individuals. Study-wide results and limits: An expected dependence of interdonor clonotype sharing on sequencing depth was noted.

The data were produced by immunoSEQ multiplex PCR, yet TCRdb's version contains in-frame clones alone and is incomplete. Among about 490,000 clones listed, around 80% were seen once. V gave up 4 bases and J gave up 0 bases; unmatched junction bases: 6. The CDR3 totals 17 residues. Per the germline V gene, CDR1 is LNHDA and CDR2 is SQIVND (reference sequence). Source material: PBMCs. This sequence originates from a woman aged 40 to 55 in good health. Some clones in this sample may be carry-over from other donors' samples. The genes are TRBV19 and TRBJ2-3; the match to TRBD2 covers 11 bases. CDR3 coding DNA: TGTGCCAGTAGTACCCGGACTAGCGGGTCTAGCACAGATACGCAGTATTTT. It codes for CASSTRTSGSSTDTQYF.